One and the same sample provided the 13 T cell receptor beta chains below, sequenced in a study of Graves' ophthalmopathy and Graves' hyperthyroidism. As the template, RNA transcripts were used to amplify TCR beta CDR3 regions. Second-round multiplex PCR came after a first-round RT-PCR that employed HTBI primers. Via MiXCR, TCRdb re-called the multiplex PCR reads, giving one row per CDR3 protein. Of 900,000 to 1,200,000 distinct CDR3 sequences detected, less than 45% appear once; the ten largest clones hold more than 9.5%. Sequencing input: peripheral blood or thyroid tissue (not recorded which). The receptors stem from an adult man with Graves' hyperthyroidism.

The chain recombines TRBV12-3 or TRBV12-4 with TRBJ2-5, with a weak D call TRBD1 (5 bases). The V and J ends lost 8 bases and 9 bases respectively, with 13 bases between them. CDR3 size: 11 residues. The DNA for the CDR3 is TGTGCCAGCGGATTGGGCAGGGCCCAGTACTTC. Its protein product is CASGLGRAQYF.

The chain is built from TRBV5-6 and TRBJ2-7; D not resolved. The CDR3 has 14 residues. Germline V gene data show CDR1 as SGHDT and CDR2 as YYEEEE. Trimming pared 4 bases from V and 1 base from J, leaving 12 bases between. The CDR3 DNA reads TGTGCCAGCAGCGGCCTGAGACTTTCCTACGAGCAGTACTTC. Translation gives CASSGLRLSYEQYF. The complete variable domain, with remaining parts taken from reference TRBV5-6 and TRBJ2-7, reads DAGVTQSPTHLIKTRGQQVTLRCSPKSGHDTVSWYQQALGQGPQFIFQYYEEEERQRGNFPDRFSGHQFPNYSSELNVNALLLGDSALYLCASSGLRLSYEQYFGPGTRLTVT.

The table lists this clonotype with many counts. In nucleotides, the CDR3 is TGTGCCAGCGATATCGGAGGGCAGAACACTGAAGCTTTCTTT. Translation gives CASDIGGQNTEAFF. The chain joins TRBV2 to TRBJ1-1, with D hard to call. This CDR3 comprises 14 residues. Germline V CDR1 and CDR2: SNHLY, FYNNEI. V lost 8 bases and J lost 1, with 14 bases in between.

The chain joins TRBV10-3 to TRBJ1-2; tentatively, D is TRBD1 (6 bases). Germline V CDR1 and CDR2: ENHRY, SYGVKD. This CDR3 has 17 residues. Trimming cost V 4 bases and J 5 bases, with 23 bases left between them. The CDR3 DNA follows: TGTGCCATCAGTGCCCGACAGGCTTCCCCAGGTTCTTATGGCTACACCTTC. Its translation: CAISARQASPGSYGYTF.

The chain combines TRBV5-1 with TRBJ2-2; the D is unclear. The V end was cut by 1 base, the J end by 6 bases, with 7 bases between. The CDR3 is 13 amino acids. The germline V gene has CDR1 SGHRS and CDR2 YFSETQ. CDR3: CASSLLPAGELFF. CDR3 DNA sequence: TGCGCCAGCAGCTTGCTCCCGGCCGGGGAGCTGTTTTTT.

This clonotype came up many times. J is TRBJ1-1 and V is TRBV10-3, with D maybe TRBD1 (6 bases). The V gene's germline CDR1 is ENHRY and CDR2 SYGVKD. The germline V and J ends were trimmed by 0 bases and 1 base, with 9 bases remaining between them. This CDR3 spans 15 amino acids. The CDR3 nucleotides are TGTGCCATCAGTGAGTCCGGACAGACGAACACTGAAGCTTTCTTT. It is translated as CAISESGQTNTEAFF.

The V and J genes are TRBV10-2 and TRBJ1-2; D remains unclear. From germline, CDR1 is WSHSY and CDR2 SAAADI. This CDR3 region has 13 residues. V gave up 2 bases and J gave up 8 bases, with 12 bases separating them. The CDR3 loop reads CASSEPDRKGYTF. CDR3 sequence (DNA): TGCGCCAGCAGTGAGCCGGACCGAAAGGGCTACACCTTC.

The J gene is TRBJ2-2, the V gene TRBV7-2, with a weak D call TRBD2 (7 bases). V dropped 5 bases and J dropped 7 bases, with 17 bases sitting between them. CDR1 SGHTA and CDR2 FQGNSA come from the germline V gene. This CDR3 is built from 15 residues. The CDR3 here is CASSQARGLGGELFF. The CDR3 coding sequence is TGTGCCAGCAGCCAAGCGCGGGGGCTGGGCGGGGAGCTGTTTTTT.

V gene TRBV4-2 combines with J gene TRBJ2-2; 7 nucleotides match TRBD1. CDR3 length equals 15 residues. CDR1 is LGHNA and CDR2 is YNFKEQ in the germline V gene. V trimming: 1 base; J trimming: 6 bases; junction bases outside the gene matches: 5. The CDR3 DNA reads as TGTGCCAGCAGCCAAGTTAGGCAGGGGGCCGGGGAGCTGTTTTTT. Encoded protein: CASSQVRQGAGELFF.

The table lists this clonotype with many counts. The chain links TRBV13 to TRBJ1-2; TRBD1 might be the D (5 bases). Per germline, CDR1 PRHDT and CDR2 FYEKMQ (reference sequence). The CDR3 runs to 15 residues. Deletions cut 1 base from V and 4 bases from J, with 13 bases between. The CDR3 bases are TGTGCCAGCAGCTTAGTTCAACAGGAATTCTATGGCTACACCTTC. Encoded protein: CASSLVQQEFYGYTF.

In the case of this clonotype: This may be a read error, as it is one base from a much larger clone. This chain uses TRBV19 with TRBJ1-1; the D is unclear. The V gene lost 7 bases and the J gene lost 3 bases, with 18 bases spanning the gap. In germline, CDR1 is LNHDA, CDR2 SQIVND (reference sequence). The CDR3 has 15 amino acids. CDR3 amino acids: CASIPTLFADTEAFF. The CDR3 DNA sequence: TGTGCCAGTATCCCCACCCTGTTCGCGGACACTGAAGCTTTCTTT.

This clonotype has a handful of counts. The V call is TRBV7-9, the J call TRBJ2-2; TRBD2 aligns across 11 bases. This CDR3 contains 18 residues. Germline CDR1 reads SEHNR; CDR2 reads FQNEAQ (reference sequence). Trimming took 6 bases from V and 5 from J; bases not matched to a gene: 14. The CDR3 bases are TGTGCCAGCAGTAACCGCTTGTTAGCGGGGGGGCGTACCGGGGAGCTGTTTTTT. This encodes CASSNRLLAGGRTGELFF.

V is TRBV7-6 and J is TRBJ2-7; perhaps TRBD1 as D (6 bases). The germline V and J ends were trimmed by 5 bases and 9 bases, with 14 bases remaining between them. Germline V gives CDR1 SGHVS, CDR2 FNYEAQ. The CDR3 sequence is 12 residues long. CDR3 bases: TGTGCCAGCAGCCTACAGGGTGGCGGGCAGTACTTC. Translated, it gives CASSLQGGGQYF.